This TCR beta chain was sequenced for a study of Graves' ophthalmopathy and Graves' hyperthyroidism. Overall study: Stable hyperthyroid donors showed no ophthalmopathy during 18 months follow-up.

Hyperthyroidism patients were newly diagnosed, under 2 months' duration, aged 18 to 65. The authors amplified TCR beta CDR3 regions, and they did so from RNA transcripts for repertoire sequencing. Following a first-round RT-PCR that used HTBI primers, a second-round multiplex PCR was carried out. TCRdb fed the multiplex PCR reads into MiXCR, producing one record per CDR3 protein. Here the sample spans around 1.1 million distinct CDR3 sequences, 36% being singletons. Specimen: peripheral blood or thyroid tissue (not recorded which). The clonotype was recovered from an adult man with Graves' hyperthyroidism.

The DNA for the CDR3 is TGCAGCGGGGGCGGCATGAACACTGAAGCTTTCTTT. Protein sequence: CSGGGMNTEAFF. This chain joins TRBV29-1 and TRBJ1-1; D might be TRBD1 (5 bases). V lost 7 bases and J 0 bases, leaving 9 bases between the germline ends. Germline V gene data show CDR1 as SQVTM and CDR2 as ANQGSEA. This CDR3 has 12 amino acids.